This TCR beta chain is from a study of control samples from healthy donors and cancer patients. The length of the CDR3 is 15 residues. Germline V lookup: CDR1 SGHNT, CDR2 YYREEE (reference sequence). Trimming at V came to 0 bases and at J to 4 bases, leaving 7 bases not matched to a gene. The protocol was immunoSEQ multiplex PCR, while the TCRdb copy is restricted to in-frame clones and leaves out a portion. Altogether 110,000 to 150,000 clones are present, over 85% being singletons, with the ten largest covering approximately 10%. The specimen sequenced was blood. The chain carries TRBV5-4 and TRBJ2-7; 7 bases match TRBD2. The clonotype was recovered from a man aged 25-45 years in good health. This chain's CDR3 is CASSLGSSGPYEQYF. CDR3 DNA: TGTGCCAGCAGCTTGGGGTCTAGCGGACCGTACGAGCAGTACTTC.